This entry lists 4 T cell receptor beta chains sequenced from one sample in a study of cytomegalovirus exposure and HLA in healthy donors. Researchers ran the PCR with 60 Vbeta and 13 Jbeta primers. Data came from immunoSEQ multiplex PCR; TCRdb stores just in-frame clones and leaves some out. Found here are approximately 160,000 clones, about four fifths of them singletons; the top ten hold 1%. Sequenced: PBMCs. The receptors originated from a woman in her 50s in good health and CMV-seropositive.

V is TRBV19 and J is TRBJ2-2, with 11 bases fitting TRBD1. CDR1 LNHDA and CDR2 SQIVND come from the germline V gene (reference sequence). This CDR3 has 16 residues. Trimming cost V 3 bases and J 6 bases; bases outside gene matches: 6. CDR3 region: CASSMRTGGLPGELFF. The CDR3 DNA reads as TGTGCCAGTAGTATGAGGACAGGGGGCCTGCCCGGGGAGCTGTTTTTT.

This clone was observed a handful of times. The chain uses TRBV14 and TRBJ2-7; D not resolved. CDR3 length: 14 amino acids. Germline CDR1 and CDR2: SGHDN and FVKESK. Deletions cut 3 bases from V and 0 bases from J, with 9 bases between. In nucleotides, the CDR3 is TGTGCCAGCAGCCAGTCGGTGCCCTCCTACGAGCAGTACTTC. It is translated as CASSQSVPSYEQYF.

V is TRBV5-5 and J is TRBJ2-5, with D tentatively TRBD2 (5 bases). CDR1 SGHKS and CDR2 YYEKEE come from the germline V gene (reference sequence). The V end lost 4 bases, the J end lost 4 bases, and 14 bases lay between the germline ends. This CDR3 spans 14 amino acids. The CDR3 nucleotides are TGTGCCAGCAGCACACCGACTACCCCAGAGACCCAGTACTTC. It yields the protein CASSTPTTPETQYF.

CDR3 sequence reads: CASSIGTSDEQFF. The CDR3 coding sequence is TGTGCCAGTAGTATCGGGACTAGCGATGAGCAGTTCTTC. V gene TRBV19 combines with J gene TRBJ2-1; 10 bases are shared with TRBD2. The length of the CDR3 is 13 residues. Germline CDR1 and CDR2: LNHDA and SQIVND (reference sequence). Trimming at V came to 3 bases and at J to 8 bases, leaving 1 base not matched to a gene. Drawing the rest from reference TRBV19 and TRBJ2-1, the complete variable domain is DGGITQSPKYLFRKEGQNVTLSCEQNLNHDAMYWYRQDPGQGLRLIYYSQIVNDFQKGDIAEGYSVSREKKESFPLTVTSAQKNPTAFYLCASSIGTSDEQFFGPGTRLTVL.